The 11 T cell receptor beta chains given below trace back to one sample, sequenced in a study of blood T cell repertoires in COVID-19. Libraries were prepared by immunoSEQ multiplex PCR; TCRdb keeps only in-frame clonotypes and omits some of them. The profile shows 60,000 to 75,000 clones, roughly 80% of them singletons. Sequenced: peripheral blood. Receptor source: a woman over 75 with acute or convalescent COVID-19.

The rearrangement uses TRBV30 and TRBJ1-5; 9 bases map to TRBD1. CDR1 GTSNPN and CDR2 SVGIG come from the germline V gene (reference sequence). The CDR3 is 15 amino acids. Trimming at V came to 2 bases and at J to 2 bases, leaving 4 bases not matched to a gene. CDR3 sequence reads: CAWSRGTGRNQPQHF. CDR3 in DNA: TGTGCCTGGAGTCGCGGGACAGGGCGCAATCAGCCCCAGCATTTT.

The chain recombines TRBV9 with TRBJ1-3; the D gene is possibly TRBD1 (6 bases). The CDR3 is 16 residues long. Germline V lookup: CDR1 SGDLS, CDR2 YYNGEE. Deletions cut 4 bases from V and 0 bases from J, with 14 bases between. CDR3 sequence: CASSTGLPDSGNTIYF. CDR3 bases: TGTGCCAGCAGCACAGGGTTGCCCGACTCTGGAAACACCATATATTTT.

This chain links TRBV3-1 (or the pseudogene TRBV3-2) with TRBJ2-5, with 7 bases that match TRBD2. Germline V gene lookup returns CDR1 LGHDT and CDR2 YNNKEL (reference sequence). The CDR3 length is 15 residues. Unmatched junction bases numbered 4, after V lost 1 base and J lost 2 bases. This chain's CDR3 is CASSQAGGTQETQYF. CDR3 nucleotides: TGTGCCAGCAGCCAAGCCGGGGGGACGCAAGAGACCCAGTACTTC.

This clone was recorded a few times. V gene TRBV6-5 combines with J gene TRBJ2-2; 7 positions match TRBD1. Germline CDR1 MNHEY, CDR2 SVGAGI. This CDR3 spans 15 amino acids. V was clipped by 2 bases and J by 3 bases; unmatched bases: 3. As DNA, the CDR3 is TGTGCCAGCAGTTACGGGGACAGAGACACCGGGGAGCTGTTTTTT. It is translated as CASSYGDRDTGELFF.

The CDR3 loop reads CASTRYGDEQFF. In DNA form, the CDR3 reads TGTGCCAGCACTCGCTACGGGGATGAGCAGTTCTTC. V usage is TRBV12-3 or TRBV12-4 and J usage is TRBJ2-1, with D perhaps matching TRBD2 (5 bases). V lost 7 bases and J lost 8, with 12 bases in between. This CDR3 has 12 amino acids.

The chain combines TRBV5-1 with TRBJ2-1; TRBD2 matches at 8 bases. From germline, CDR1 is SGHRS and CDR2 YFSETQ. V was clipped by 1 base and J by 1 base; unmatched bases: 7. The CDR3 spans 17 residues. The CDR3 reads CASSLRTGGRSYNEQFF. In DNA, the CDR3 is TGCGCCAGCAGCTTGAGAACGGGGGGGCGGTCCTACAATGAGCAGTTCTTC. The variable domain in full, completed from reference TRBV5-1 and TRBJ2-1, reads KAGVTQTPRYLIKTRGQQVTLSCSPISGHRSVSWYQQTPGQGLQFLFEYFSETQRNKGNFPGRFSGRQFSNSRSEMNVSTLELGDSALYLCASSLRTGGRSYNEQFFGPGTRLTVL.

This chain links TRBV10-1 with TRBJ2-3, with 8 positions matching TRBD2. Germline V gene data show CDR1 as WNHNN and CDR2 as SYGVQD (reference sequence). The CDR3 loop spans 15 amino acids. V lost 5 bases and J lost 2; bases outside the gene matches: 6. The CDR3 DNA reads as TGCGCCAGCAGTATATCAGCGGGGGCCACAGATACGCAGTATTTT. Encoded protein: CASSISAGATDTQYF.

The chain combines TRBV5-1 with TRBJ1-2, with a tentative D call TRBD1 (5 bases). The CDR3 is 15 amino acids. Deletions cut 0 bases from V and 6 bases from J, with 15 bases between. CDR1 is SGHRS and CDR2 is YFSETQ in the germline V gene. CDR3 protein: CASSLGQGFEDGYTF. CDR3 sequence (DNA): TGCGCCAGCAGCTTGGGGCAGGGATTTGAGGATGGCTACACCTTC.

V usage is TRBV10-3 and J usage is TRBJ1-1, with TRBD1 as a possible D gene (5 bases). The germline V and J ends were trimmed by 0 bases and 9 bases, with 14 bases remaining between them. CDR3 size: 14 residues. Germline CDR1 and CDR2: ENHRY and SYGVKD. CDR3 coding DNA: TGTGCCATCAGTGAGTCGTGGGACTCGACCAAAGCTTTCTTT. Translation gives CAISESWDSTKAFF.

V gene TRBV18 combines with J gene TRBJ1-4; D is unresolved. This CDR3 spans 14 amino acids. The ends were cut back, 0 bases at V and 5 bases at J, with 7 bases in the middle. Germline V gene sequence: CDR1 KGHSH, CDR2 LQKENI. The CDR3 sequence is CASSPPGRNEKLFF. For the CDR3, the DNA is TGTGCCAGCTCACCACCAGGGAGGAATGAAAAACTGTTTTTT.

The chain couples TRBV30 to TRBJ2-1; TRBD1 matches 10 bases. Germline V gene sequence: CDR1 GTSNPN, CDR2 SVGIG (reference sequence). This CDR3 spans 13 amino acids. Losses at the gene ends were 3 bases for V and 12 bases for J; bases not matched to a gene: 8. The CDR3 is CAWRMVRDRGQFF. Here the CDR3 DNA reads TGTGCCTGGAGGATGGTCCGGGACAGGGGGCAGTTCTTC.